The clone carrying this TCR beta chain is categorized as medium-sized. The antigen is undetermined. This entry comes from a study of T-cell reconstitution after alpha-beta-depleted transplantation in children. Points from the study as a whole: Certain patients had high TCRbeta diversity at day 60, and it came from recipient T cells and thymic progenitors that survived. Diversity and T-cell counts at one year after transplant derived mostly from new T cells. Several hundred expanded graft clones reportedly gave rise to the alpha-beta T cells present about two months after transplant.

Molecular barcoding with unique molecular identifiers was used for the TCRbeta library. Each CDR3 protein gets one entry after TCRdb re-called the PCR reads with MiXCR. This sample has about 5,000 distinct CDR3 sequences, with 6% to 7.5% found just once. V shed 5 bases and J 1 base; nucleotides not matched to a gene: 4. This CDR3 is 15 amino acids long. Germline V CDR1 and CDR2: SEHNR, FQNEAQ (reference sequence). The input for sequencing was PBMCs, mostly from graft donor cells, taken 60 days after TCRalphabeta/CD19-depleted stem cell transplant. The clonotype comes from a boy under two years old who had a stem cell transplant for SCID, so the T cells may come from the graft donor. The chain couples TRBV7-9 to TRBJ2-3, with TRBD1 identical over 9 bases. The CDR3 nucleotides read TGTGCCAGCAGCCCAGGGACAGGGCGCACAGATACGCAGTATTTT. This gives the protein CASSPGTGRTDTQYF.